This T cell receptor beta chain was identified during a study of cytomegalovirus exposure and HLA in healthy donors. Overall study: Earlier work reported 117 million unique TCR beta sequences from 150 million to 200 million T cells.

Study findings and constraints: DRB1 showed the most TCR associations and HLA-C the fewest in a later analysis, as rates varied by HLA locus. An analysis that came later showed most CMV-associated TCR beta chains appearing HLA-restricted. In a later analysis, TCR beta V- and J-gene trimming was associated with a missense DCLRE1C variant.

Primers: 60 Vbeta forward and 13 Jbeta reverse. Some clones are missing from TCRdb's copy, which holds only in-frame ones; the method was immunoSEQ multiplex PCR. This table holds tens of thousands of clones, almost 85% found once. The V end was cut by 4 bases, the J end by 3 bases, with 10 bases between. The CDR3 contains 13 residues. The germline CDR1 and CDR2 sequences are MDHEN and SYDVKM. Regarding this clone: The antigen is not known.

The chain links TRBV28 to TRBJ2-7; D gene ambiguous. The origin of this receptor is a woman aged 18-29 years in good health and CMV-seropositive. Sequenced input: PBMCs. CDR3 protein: CASSSSVLYEQYF. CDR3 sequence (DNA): TGTGCCAGCAGTTCGTCCGTTCTCTACGAGCAGTACTTC.